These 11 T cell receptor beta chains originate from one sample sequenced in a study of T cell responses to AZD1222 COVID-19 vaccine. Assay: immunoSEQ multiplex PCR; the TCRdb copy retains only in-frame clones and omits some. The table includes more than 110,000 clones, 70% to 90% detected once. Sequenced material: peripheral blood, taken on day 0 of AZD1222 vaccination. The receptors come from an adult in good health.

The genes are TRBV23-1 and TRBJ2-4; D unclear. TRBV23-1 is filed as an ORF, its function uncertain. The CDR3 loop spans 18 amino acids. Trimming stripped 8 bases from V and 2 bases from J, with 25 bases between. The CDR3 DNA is TGCGCCAGCCGCCGACGTGGGGATCTCCTTCCCTCCAAAAACATTCAGTACTTC. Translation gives CASRRRGDLLPSKNIQYF.

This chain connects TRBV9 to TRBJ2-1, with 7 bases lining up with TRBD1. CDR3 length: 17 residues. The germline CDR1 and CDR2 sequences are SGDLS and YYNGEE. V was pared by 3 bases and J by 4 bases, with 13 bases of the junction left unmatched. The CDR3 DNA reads TGTGCCAGCAGCGCCACAGGGGTCCCGTCCAGATACAATGAGCAGTTCTTC. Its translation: CASSATGVPSRYNEQFF.

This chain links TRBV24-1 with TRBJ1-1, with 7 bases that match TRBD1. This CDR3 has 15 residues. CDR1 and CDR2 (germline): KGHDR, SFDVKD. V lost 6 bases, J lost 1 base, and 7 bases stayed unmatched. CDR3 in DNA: TGTGCCACCAGTAAGGGGGCAGGGAGGAACACTGAAGCTTTCTTT. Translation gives CATSKGAGRNTEAFF.

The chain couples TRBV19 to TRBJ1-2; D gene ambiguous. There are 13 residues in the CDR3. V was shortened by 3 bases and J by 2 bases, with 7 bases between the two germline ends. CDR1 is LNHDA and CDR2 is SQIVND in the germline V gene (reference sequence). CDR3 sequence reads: CASSMNVNYGYTF. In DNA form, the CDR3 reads TGTGCCAGTAGTATGAACGTAAACTATGGCTACACCTTC.

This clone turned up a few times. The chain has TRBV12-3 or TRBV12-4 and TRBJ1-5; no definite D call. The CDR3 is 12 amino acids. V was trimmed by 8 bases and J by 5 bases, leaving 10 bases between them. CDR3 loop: CASSRADQPQHF. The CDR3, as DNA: TGTGCCAGCTCGCGCGCGGATCAGCCCCAGCATTTT.

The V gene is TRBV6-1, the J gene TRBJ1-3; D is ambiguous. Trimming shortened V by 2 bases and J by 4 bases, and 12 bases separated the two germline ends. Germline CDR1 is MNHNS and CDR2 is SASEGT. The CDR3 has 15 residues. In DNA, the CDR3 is TGTGCCAGCAGTGAACGAGGCAACCGGGGAAACACCATATATTTT. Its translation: CASSERGNRGNTIYF.

CDR3 region: CASSLTPSGGSSYEQYF. CDR3 bases: TGTGCCAGCAGCTTAACGCCTAGCGGGGGGAGCTCCTACGAGCAGTACTTC. The V gene is TRBV7-2, the J gene TRBJ2-7; 11 bases align to TRBD2. Losses at the gene ends were 2 bases for V and 0 bases for J; bases not matched to a gene: 6. Germline V gives CDR1 SGHTA, CDR2 FQGNSA. The CDR3 is made up of 17 amino acids.

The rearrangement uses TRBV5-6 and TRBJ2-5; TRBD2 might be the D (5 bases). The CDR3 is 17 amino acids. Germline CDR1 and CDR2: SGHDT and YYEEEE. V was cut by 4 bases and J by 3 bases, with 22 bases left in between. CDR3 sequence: CASSPVPWTVGEETQYF. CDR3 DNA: TGTGCCAGCAGCCCGGTTCCGTGGACGGTCGGGGAAGAGACCCAGTACTTC.

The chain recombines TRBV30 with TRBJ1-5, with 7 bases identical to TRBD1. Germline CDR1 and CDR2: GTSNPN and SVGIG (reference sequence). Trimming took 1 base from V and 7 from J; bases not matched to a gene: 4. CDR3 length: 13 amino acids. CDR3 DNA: TGTGCCTGGAGTGATGACAGGGAGCAGCCCCAGCATTTT. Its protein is CAWSDDREQPQHF.

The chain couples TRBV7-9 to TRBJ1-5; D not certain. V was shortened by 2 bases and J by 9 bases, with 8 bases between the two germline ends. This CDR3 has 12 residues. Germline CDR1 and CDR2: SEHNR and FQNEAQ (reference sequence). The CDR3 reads CASSLSYGPQHF. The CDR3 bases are TGTGCCAGCAGCTTAAGTTATGGGCCCCAGCATTTT.

In DNA form, the CDR3 reads TGCGCCAGCAGCATAAGGACAGGGTATGAGCAGTTCTTC. This sequence encodes CASSIRTGYEQFF. This chain uses TRBV5-1 with TRBJ2-1, with TRBD1 matching 8 bases. Germline assignment: CDR1 SGHRS and CDR2 YFSETQ. The junction had 5 bases not matched to a gene; V was cut back by 4 bases and J by 8 bases. The CDR3 sequence is 13 residues long.